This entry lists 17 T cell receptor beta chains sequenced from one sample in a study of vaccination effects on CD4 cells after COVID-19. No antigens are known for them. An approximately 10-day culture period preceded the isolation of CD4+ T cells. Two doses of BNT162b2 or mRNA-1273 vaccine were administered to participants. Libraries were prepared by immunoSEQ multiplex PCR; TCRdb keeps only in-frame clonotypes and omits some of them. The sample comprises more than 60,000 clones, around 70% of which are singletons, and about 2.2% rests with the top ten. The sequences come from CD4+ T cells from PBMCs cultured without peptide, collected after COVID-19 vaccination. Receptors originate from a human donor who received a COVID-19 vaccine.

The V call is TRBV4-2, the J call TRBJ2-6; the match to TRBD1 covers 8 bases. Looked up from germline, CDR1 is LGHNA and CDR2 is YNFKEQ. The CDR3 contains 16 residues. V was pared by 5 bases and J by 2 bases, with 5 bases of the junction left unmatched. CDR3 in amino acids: CASSGQGAAGANVLTF. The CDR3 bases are TGTGCCAGCAGCGGGCAGGGGGCGGCTGGGGCCAACGTCCTGACTTTC.

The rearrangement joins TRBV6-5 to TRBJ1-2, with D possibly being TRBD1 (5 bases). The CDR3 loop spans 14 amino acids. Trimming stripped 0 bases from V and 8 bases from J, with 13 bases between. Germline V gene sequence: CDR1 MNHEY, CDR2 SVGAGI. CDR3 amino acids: CASSYSRQGSGYTF. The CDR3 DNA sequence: TGTGCCAGCAGTTACTCGAGGCAGGGTTCGGGCTACACCTTC.

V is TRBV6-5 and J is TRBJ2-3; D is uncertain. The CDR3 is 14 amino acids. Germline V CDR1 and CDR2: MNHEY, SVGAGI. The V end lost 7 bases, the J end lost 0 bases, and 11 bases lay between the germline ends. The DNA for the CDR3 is TGTGCCAGCACGCGGCTATCCAGCACAGATACGCAGTATTTT. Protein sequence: CASTRLSSTDTQYF.

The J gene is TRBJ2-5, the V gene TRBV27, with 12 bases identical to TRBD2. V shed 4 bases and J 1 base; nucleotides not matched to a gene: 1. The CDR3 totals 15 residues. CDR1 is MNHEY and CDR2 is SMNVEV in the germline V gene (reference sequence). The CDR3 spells CASSWGLAGQETQYF. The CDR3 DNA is TGTGCCAGCAGTTGGGGACTAGCGGGCCAAGAGACCCAGTACTTC.

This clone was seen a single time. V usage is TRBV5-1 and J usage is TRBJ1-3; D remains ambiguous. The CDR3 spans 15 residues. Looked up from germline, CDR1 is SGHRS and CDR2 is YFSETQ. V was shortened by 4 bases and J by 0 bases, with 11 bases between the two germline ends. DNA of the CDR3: TGCGCCAGCAGCCTCGCGGGGAGCTCTGGAAACACCATATATTTT. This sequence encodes CASSLAGSSGNTIYF.

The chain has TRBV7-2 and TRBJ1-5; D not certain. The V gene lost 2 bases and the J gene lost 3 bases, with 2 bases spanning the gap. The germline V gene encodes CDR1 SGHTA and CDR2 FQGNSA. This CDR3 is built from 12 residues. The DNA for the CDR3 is TGTGCCAGCAGCTTAAACAATCAGCCCCAGCATTTT. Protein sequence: CASSLNNQPQHF.

CDR3 sequence (DNA): TGTGCCAGCAGCTTGGACGGAGTGGTTCTCGGCGGAAACACCATATATTTT. This codes for CASSLDGVVLGGNTIYF. V gene TRBV5-5 combines with J gene TRBJ1-3; D call uncertain. This CDR3 has 17 amino acids. V was cut by 0 bases and J by 4 bases, with 17 bases left in between. Germline V gives CDR1 SGHKS, CDR2 YYEKEE (reference sequence).

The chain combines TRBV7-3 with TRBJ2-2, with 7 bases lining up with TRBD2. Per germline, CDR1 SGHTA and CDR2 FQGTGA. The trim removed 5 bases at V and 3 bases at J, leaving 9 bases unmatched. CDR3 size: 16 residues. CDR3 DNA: TGTGCCAGCAGCCGAGTTAAGGCGGGGGACACCGGGGAGCTGTTTTTT. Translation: CASSRVKAGDTGELFF. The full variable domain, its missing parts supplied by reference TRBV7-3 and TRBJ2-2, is GAGVSQTPSNKVTEKGKYVELRCDPISGHTALYWYRQSLGQGPEFLIYFQGTGAADDSGLPNDRFFAVRPEGSVSTLKIQRTERGDSAVYLCASSRVKAGDTGELFFGEGSRLTVL.

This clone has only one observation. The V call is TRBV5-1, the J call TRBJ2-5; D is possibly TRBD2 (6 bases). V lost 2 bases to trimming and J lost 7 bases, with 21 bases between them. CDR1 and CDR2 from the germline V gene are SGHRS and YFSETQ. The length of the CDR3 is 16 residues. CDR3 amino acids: CASSLSIGGPGRTQYF. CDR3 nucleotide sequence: TGCGCCAGCAGCTTATCCATCGGGGGACCAGGACGGACCCAGTACTTC.

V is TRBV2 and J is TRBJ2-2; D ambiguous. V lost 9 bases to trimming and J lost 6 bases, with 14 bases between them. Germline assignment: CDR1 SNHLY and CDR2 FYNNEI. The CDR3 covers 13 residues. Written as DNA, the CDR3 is TGTGCCAGTCTTGGTACCTCCTCCGGGGAGCTGTTTTTT. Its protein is CASLGTSSGELFF.

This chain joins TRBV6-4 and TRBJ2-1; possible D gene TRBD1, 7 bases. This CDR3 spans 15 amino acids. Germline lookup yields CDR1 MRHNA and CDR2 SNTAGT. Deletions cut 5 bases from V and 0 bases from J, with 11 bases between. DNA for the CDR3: TGTGCCAGCAGTCCGCAGGGGGGCTCCTACAATGAGCAGTTCTTC. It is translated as CASSPQGGSYNEQFF.

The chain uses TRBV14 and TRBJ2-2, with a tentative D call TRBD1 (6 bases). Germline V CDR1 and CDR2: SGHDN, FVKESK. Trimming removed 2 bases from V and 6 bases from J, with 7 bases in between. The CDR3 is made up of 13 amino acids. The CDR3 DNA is TGTGCCAGCAGCCAAAACAGGGCCGGGGAGCTGTTTTTT. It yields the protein CASSQNRAGELFF.

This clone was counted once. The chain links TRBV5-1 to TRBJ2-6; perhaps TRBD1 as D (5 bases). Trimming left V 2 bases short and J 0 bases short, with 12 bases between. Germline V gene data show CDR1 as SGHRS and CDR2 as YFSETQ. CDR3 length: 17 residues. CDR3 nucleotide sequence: TGCGCCAGCAGCTTAACAGGTCCGAGCTCTGGGGCCAACGTCCTGACTTTC. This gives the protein CASSLTGPSSGANVLTF.

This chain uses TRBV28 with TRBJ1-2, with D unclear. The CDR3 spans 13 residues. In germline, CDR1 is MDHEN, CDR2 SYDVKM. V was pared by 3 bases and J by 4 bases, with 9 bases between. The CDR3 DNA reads TGTGCCAGCAGTTTGTGGGGTAGCTATGGCTACACCTTC. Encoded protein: CASSLWGSYGYTF.

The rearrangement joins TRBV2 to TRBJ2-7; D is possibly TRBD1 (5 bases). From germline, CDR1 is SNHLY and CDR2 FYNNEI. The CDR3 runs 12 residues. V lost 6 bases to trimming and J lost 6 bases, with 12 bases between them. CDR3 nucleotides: TGTGCCAGCAGGGAAACAGGATCCGAGCAGTACGTC. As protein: CASRETGSEQYV.

The CDR3 DNA reads as TGTGCCAGCAGTTACGAGGGGAGGGACACCGGGGAGCTGTTTTTT. It is translated as CASSYEGRDTGELFF. The chain has TRBV6-5 and TRBJ2-2; 7 nucleotides agree with TRBD2. Germline assignment: CDR1 MNHEY and CDR2 SVGAGI. This CDR3 has 15 residues. With 2 bases clipped from V and 3 bases from J, the junction kept 3 bases outside the gene matches.

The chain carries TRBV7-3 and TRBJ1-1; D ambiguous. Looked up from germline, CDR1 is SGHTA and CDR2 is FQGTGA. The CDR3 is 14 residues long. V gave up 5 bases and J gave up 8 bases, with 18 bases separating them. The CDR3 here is CASSPGGPVGEAFF. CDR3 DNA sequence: TGTGCCAGCAGCCCCGGCGGACCCGTCGGGGAAGCTTTCTTT.